A single sample is the source of the 24 T cell receptor beta chains below, sequenced in a study of memory CD4+ T cells and cytomegalovirus serostatus. Data came from immunoSEQ multiplex PCR; TCRdb stores just in-frame clones and leaves some out. The sample gives almost 55,000 clones, roughly four fifths of which show up once; roughly 1.7% is in the top ten. Single viable CD3+CD4+CD8-CD45RO+ cells were sorted as the memory CD4+ T cells. The sample taken for sequencing was memory CD4+ T cells from blood. The receptors originated from an adult in good health and CMV-seronegative.

Only a few counts were recorded for this clone. The chain carries TRBV5-6 and TRBJ2-2, with D unclear. Trimming stripped 0 bases from V and 5 bases from J, with 11 bases between. In germline, CDR1 is SGHDT, CDR2 YYEEEE. CDR3 size: 15 residues. CDR3 DNA: TGTGCCAGCAGCTTGGTTGGGTTGGGTACCGGGGAGCTGTTTTTT. Translating gives CASSLVGLGTGELFF. The full variable domain, rest sourced from reference TRBV5-6 and TRBJ2-2, is DAGVTQSPTHLIKTRGQQVTLRCSPKSGHDTVSWYQQALGQGPQFIFQYYEEEERQRGNFPDRFSGHQFPNYSSELNVNALLLGDSALYLCASSLVGLGTGELFFGEGSRLTVL.

The chain links TRBV28 to TRBJ1-1; 12 nucleotides line up with TRBD1. V shed 6 bases, J shed 11 bases, and the junction held 7 bases outside the gene matches. The CDR3 runs 13 residues. Germline loops: CDR1 MDHEN, CDR2 SYDVKM. CDR3 DNA sequence: TGTGCCAGCAGATACCGGGACAGGGGGCTTGCTTTCTTT. It is translated as CASRYRDRGLAFF. Full variable domain (outside the CDR3, taken from reference TRBV28 and TRBJ1-1): DVKVTQSSRYLVKRTGEKVFLECVQDMDHENMFWYRQDPGLGLRLIYFSYDVKMKEKGDIPEGYSVSREKKERFSLILESASTNQTSMYLCASRYRDRGLAFFGQGTRLTVV.

The J gene is TRBJ1-2, the V gene TRBV6-5, with D uncertain. CDR3 length equals 13 residues. Per germline, CDR1 MNHEY and CDR2 SVGAGI. V was trimmed by 7 bases and J by 8 bases, leaving 17 bases between them. The CDR3 here is CASIPHNGVGYTF. CDR3 DNA: TGTGCCAGCATCCCCCATAACGGGGTGGGCTACACCTTC.

This chain uses TRBV28 with TRBJ1-1; D is undetermined. Trimming stripped 0 bases from V and 1 base from J, with 0 bases between. This CDR3 has 12 amino acids. Germline assignment: CDR1 MDHEN and CDR2 SYDVKM. The chain's CDR3 is CASSLWNTEAFF. Written as DNA, the CDR3 is TGTGCCAGCAGTTTATGGAACACTGAAGCTTTCTTT.

The CDR3 protein is CASRPLSGSNTEAFF. As DNA, the CDR3 is TGTGCCAGCAGACCCCTGTCAGGATCAAACACTGAAGCTTTCTTT. The chain joins TRBV6-5 to TRBJ1-1; D remains ambiguous. V was clipped by 6 bases and J by 2 bases, with 16 bases between them. Germline CDR1 MNHEY, CDR2 SVGAGI. There are 15 residues in the CDR3.

Judged by abundance, this clone is medium-sized. This chain links TRBV7-6 with TRBJ1-4; D gene unclear. The CDR3 extends over 14 amino acids. V lost 3 bases and J lost 2, with 7 bases in between. CDR1 is SGHVS, CDR2 FNYEAQ, per germline. CDR3 bases: TGTGCCAGCAGCTTGGGGAATACTAATGAAAAACTGTTTTTT. Translated: CASSLGNTNEKLFF.

V and J are TRBV7-8 and TRBJ2-4; 9 bases align to TRBD1. Germline CDR1 SGHVS, CDR2 FQNEAQ. V gave up 5 bases and J gave up 8 bases; unmatched junction bases: 16. This CDR3 has 17 amino acids. This chain's CDR3 is CASSPQGTGFLAHIQYF. The CDR3 DNA reads as TGTGCCAGCAGCCCCCAGGGGACAGGGTTTCTCGCCCACATTCAGTACTTC.

This chain connects TRBV7-9 to TRBJ2-5; D unclear. The germline V and J ends were trimmed by 5 bases and 4 bases, with 8 bases remaining between them. The CDR3 extends over 12 amino acids. Germline V lookup: CDR1 SEHNR, CDR2 FQNEAQ (reference sequence). The CDR3 DNA reads TGTGCCAGCAGCCCGAGCCTAGAGACCCAGTACTTC. This sequence encodes CASSPSLETQYF.

The V gene is TRBV28, the J gene TRBJ1-6; possible D gene TRBD1, 5 bases. Germline V gene sequence: CDR1 MDHEN, CDR2 SYDVKM. This CDR3 is 14 amino acids long. Trimming removed 7 bases at V and 7 bases at J, with 14 bases between. The CDR3 DNA sequence: TGTGCCAGCAAATACAACAGGCAAAATTCACCCCTCCACTTT. Amino acids: CASKYNRQNSPLHF.

Only a few counts were recorded for this clone. This chain links TRBV5-1 with TRBJ2-1; D may be TRBD2 (5 bases). Between the trimmed V and J ends, which lost 3 bases and 10 bases, there was a span of 8 bases. CDR3 length: 11 residues. CDR1 SGHRS and CDR2 YFSETQ come from the germline V gene. CDR3 protein: CASSYTGEQFF. CDR3 nucleotides: TGCGCCAGCAGCTACACGGGAGAGCAGTTCTTC.

This clone was counted between two and nine times. The J gene is TRBJ1-5, the V gene TRBV12-5, with TRBD1 matching 11 bases. The germline CDR1 and CDR2 sequences are LGHNT and FRNRAP. Trimming at V came to 6 bases and at J to 6 bases, leaving 7 bases not matched to a gene. The CDR3 runs to 15 residues. CDR3 amino acids: CASGKDRGLFQPQHF. The CDR3 nucleotides are TGTGCTAGTGGCAAGGACAGGGGGCTTTTTCAGCCCCAGCATTTT.

The chain links TRBV7-9 to TRBJ1-3, with 8 bases aligning to TRBD1. The CDR3 spans 16 residues. CDR1 SEHNR and CDR2 FQNEAQ come from the germline V gene (reference sequence). The V segment lost 4 bases and the J segment 0 bases; nucleotides outside the gene matches: 5. The CDR3 nucleotides are TGTGCCAGCAGCTCGATGACAGGGGACTCTGGAAACACCATATATTTT. This sequence encodes CASSSMTGDSGNTIYF.

V usage is TRBV28 and J usage is TRBJ2-3; the match to TRBD2 covers 10 bases. The CDR3 spans 15 residues. Germline lookup yields CDR1 MDHEN and CDR2 SYDVKM. V lost 7 bases and J lost 4; bases outside the gene matches: 8. The CDR3 is CASTRSGRAPDTQYF. CDR3 bases: TGTGCCAGCACTAGGAGCGGGAGGGCCCCAGATACGCAGTATTTT. Supplemented by reference TRBV28 and TRBJ2-3, the full variable domain reads DVKVTQSSRYLVKRTGEKVFLECVQDMDHENMFWYRQDPGLGLRLIYFSYDVKMKEKGDIPEGYSVSREKKERFSLILESASTNQTSMYLCASTRSGRAPDTQYFGPGTRLTVL.

The rearrangement uses TRBV4-2 and TRBJ1-2; D remains unclear. Trimming took 4 bases from V and 1 from J, leaving 10 bases between them. This CDR3 region has 14 residues. CDR1 LGHNA and CDR2 YNFKEQ come from the germline V gene. The CDR3: CASSPLEGNYGYTF. The CDR3 bases are TGTGCCAGCAGCCCGCTGGAAGGTAACTATGGCTACACCTTC.

V gene TRBV6-5 combines with J gene TRBJ2-1; 11 bases fit TRBD2. Unmatched junction bases numbered 6, after V lost 8 bases and J lost 6 bases. This CDR3 has 14 amino acids. CDR1 is MNHEY, CDR2 SVGAGI, per germline. In nucleotides, the CDR3 is TGTGCCAGCGGGATTAGCGGGGGGGTCAATGAGCAGTTCTTC. It translates to CASGISGGVNEQFF.

The chain links TRBV5-1 to TRBJ2-7; TRBD1 might be the D (5 bases). CDR3 size: 14 residues. Germline values: CDR1 SGHRS, CDR2 YFSETQ. V lost 2 bases and J lost 1, with 10 bases in between. In DNA, the CDR3 is TGCGCCAGCAGCTTTGAGTCAGGGTCCTACGAGCAGTACTTC. Its protein is CASSFESGSYEQYF. Complete variable domain (other parts from reference TRBV5-1 and TRBJ2-7): KAGVTQTPRYLIKTRGQQVTLSCSPISGHRSVSWYQQTPGQGLQFLFEYFSETQRNKGNFPGRFSGRQFSNSRSEMNVSTLELGDSALYLCASSFESGSYEQYFGPGTRLTVT.

The J gene is TRBJ1-6, the V gene TRBV7-9, with 11 positions matching TRBD1. The CDR3 contains 14 residues. The germline V gene has CDR1 SEHNR and CDR2 FQNEAQ (reference sequence). V shed 8 bases, J shed 10 bases, and the junction held 7 bases outside the gene matches. This CDR3 reads CASARTGGGSPLHF. The CDR3 DNA follows: TGTGCCAGCGCTCGGACAGGGGGCGGGTCACCCCTCCACTTT.

Written as DNA, the CDR3 is TGTGCCAGCAGCCCCGGGACAGGGCACTACGAGCAGTACTTC. It is translated as CASSPGTGHYEQYF. The gene calls are TRBV7-2 and TRBJ2-7; 9 nucleotides agree with TRBD1. The trim removed 5 bases at V and 3 bases at J, leaving 5 bases unmatched. Germline values: CDR1 SGHTA, CDR2 FQGNSA. This CDR3 spans 14 amino acids.

This clone came up once. A read error may account for a junction end that differs from germline. V gene TRBV15 combines with J gene TRBJ2-6, with a weak D call TRBD1 (5 bases). The CDR3 extends over 15 amino acids. CDR1 is LNHNV and CDR2 is YYDKDF in the germline V gene (reference sequence). Here the CDR3 DNA reads TGTGCCACCAGCAGAGGGAGCTCTGGGGCCAACGTCTTGACTTTC. Translated, it gives CATSRGSSGANVLTF.

CDR3 residues: CASSPGLAGAFVHEQFF. The CDR3 region has the DNA TGCGCCAGCAGCCCTGGACTAGCGGGAGCCTTTGTCCATGAGCAGTTCTTC. The chain is built from TRBV5-1 and TRBJ2-1; 13 nucleotides agree with TRBD2. V was clipped by 4 bases and J by 8 bases; unmatched bases: 12. This CDR3 comprises 17 residues. Germline V CDR1 and CDR2: SGHRS, YFSETQ.

V is TRBV2 and J is TRBJ1-3; D gene ambiguous. The germline V gene has CDR1 SNHLY and CDR2 FYNNEI. CDR3 length: 14 amino acids. Trimming took 6 bases from V and 0 from J, leaving 9 bases between them. Here the CDR3 DNA reads TGTGCCAGCAGGAGGGTGAACTCTGGAAACACCATATATTTT. Translation: CASRRVNSGNTIYF.

This clone was observed a few times. This chain links TRBV14 with TRBJ2-1, with D tentatively TRBD2 (8 bases). V was clipped by 4 bases and J by 5 bases, with 18 bases between them. The CDR3 extends over 16 amino acids. Germline loops: CDR1 SGHDN, CDR2 FVKESK. CDR3 nucleotides: TGTGCCAGCAGCCCCCGACAGGGACTAGTAAACAATGAGCAGTTCTTC. This translates into CASSPRQGLVNNEQFF.

The genes are TRBV10-3 and TRBJ2-3, with TRBD2 as a possible D gene (6 bases). Trimming shortened V by 4 bases and J by 1 base, and 15 bases separated the two germline ends. The CDR3 extends over 16 amino acids. The germline gives CDR1 ENHRY, CDR2 SYGVKD. CDR3 loop: CAISGTGTARTDTQYF. The DNA for the CDR3 is TGTGCCATCAGTGGGACCGGGACTGCTCGCACAGATACGCAGTATTTT.

The chain joins TRBV19 to TRBJ1-4, with TRBD1 matching 9 bases. This CDR3 spans 14 amino acids. V lost 6 bases, J lost 8 bases, and 7 bases stayed unmatched. Germline assignment: CDR1 LNHDA and CDR2 SQIVND (reference sequence). CDR3 region: CASSVTGGSEKLFF. The CDR3 DNA is TGTGCCAGTAGCGTGACAGGGGGGAGCGAAAAACTGTTTTTT.